This record looks at one T cell receptor (beta chain) sequence and its context. These data belong to a study of T cell changes during pregnancy in multiple sclerosis. Only in-frame clones appear in the TCRdb table, and some are missing; sequencing was by immunoSEQ multiplex PCR. The sample lists about 56,000 clones; 80% to 95% were seen once. The clonotype was recovered from a female donor with multiple sclerosis, enrolled in a pregnancy study. The sample in question was CD4+ T cells from peripheral blood mononuclear cells, obtained in the third trimester of pregnancy.

CDR3 sequence reads: CASSLTTQQPQHF. CDR3 sequence (DNA): TGTGCCAGCAGCCTAACGACTCAACAGCCCCAGCATTTT. The J gene is TRBJ1-5, the V gene TRBV7-9, with D unclear. Trimming shortened V by 5 bases and J by 7 bases, and 12 bases separated the two germline ends. The CDR3 runs 13 residues. Looked up from germline, CDR1 is SEHNR and CDR2 is FQNEAQ (reference sequence).